Listed here are 21 T cell receptor beta chains from one sample, sequenced in a study of blood T cells in healthy people across ages. Combining a sample-barcoded 5' primer with a J-beta primer mix, a second PCR ran for roughly 6 to 12 cycles. MiXCR was run by TCRdb on the 5' RACE reads, yielding one entry per CDR3 protein. The sample has some 920,000 distinct CDR3 sequences; 45% to 60% are singletons. The sequenced sample was blood. The receptors stem from a woman aged 55-70 years in good health.

The rearrangement joins TRBV29-1 to TRBJ2-7; 9 bases map to TRBD1. Germline CDR1 and CDR2: SQVTM and ANQGSEA. The CDR3 contains 13 residues. After removal of 5 bases from V and 5 bases from J, the junction contained 7 bases not matched to a gene. CDR3 amino acids: CSVTGTGSDEQYF. CDR3 bases: TGCAGCGTTACCGGGACAGGGAGCGACGAGCAGTACTTC.

The chain links TRBV5-5 to TRBJ2-4; TRBD2 might be the D (5 bases). The CDR3 totals 15 residues. V was trimmed by 4 bases and J by 1 base, leaving 12 bases between them. Germline CDR1 and CDR2: SGHKS and YYEKEE (reference sequence). CDR3: CASSPNGVAKNIQYF. The CDR3 DNA reads as TGTGCCAGCAGCCCTAACGGGGTTGCCAAAAACATTCAGTACTTC.

J is TRBJ2-1 and V is TRBV20-1; D ambiguous. This CDR3 has 12 residues. The ends were cut back, 3 bases at V and 7 bases at J, with 10 bases in the middle. Germline-derived CDR1 and CDR2 are DFQATT and SNEGSKA (reference sequence). CDR3 amino acids: CSARTYWNEQFF. DNA of the CDR3: TGCAGTGCTAGGACCTATTGGAATGAGCAGTTCTTC.

This chain uses TRBV15 with TRBJ2-3; 10 bases map to TRBD1. The CDR3 runs 16 residues. The germline V gene encodes CDR1 LNHNV and CDR2 YYDKDF (reference sequence). J lost 0 bases, V lost 4 bases, and 4 bases had no gene match. CDR3 protein: CATSTGTGVSTDTQYF. The CDR3 DNA sequence: TGTGCCACCAGCACGGGGACAGGGGTTAGCACAGATACGCAGTATTTT. The full variable domain, its missing parts supplied by reference TRBV15 and TRBJ2-3, is DAMVIQNPRYQVTQFGKPVTLSCSQTLNHNVMYWYQQKSSQAPKLLFHYYDKDFNNEADTPDNFQSRRPNTSFCFLDIRSPGLGDTAMYLCATSTGTGVSTDTQYFGPGTRLTVL.

On this clonotype: This sequence may be a read error, since a much larger clone differs from it by one base. The chain is built from TRBV10-3 and TRBJ2-7, with D uncertain. The V and J ends lost 3 bases and 6 bases respectively, with 9 bases between them. This CDR3 region has 12 residues. Per the germline V gene, CDR1 is ENHRY and CDR2 is SYGVKD. Here the CDR3 reads CAISDGRREQYF. The CDR3 DNA sequence: TGTGCCATCAGTGATGGACGCCGCGAGCAGTACTTC.

The gene calls are TRBV7-2 and TRBJ2-7; D call uncertain. V was shortened by 1 base and J by 3 bases, with 13 bases between the two germline ends. CDR1 and CDR2 from the germline V gene are SGHTA and FQGNSA. This CDR3 comprises 15 residues. The CDR3 DNA follows: TGTGCCAGCAGCTTAGGTTTTGTGAGTATCTACGAGCAGTACTTC. Its translation is CASSLGFVSIYEQYF.

The table lists this clonotype with many counts. The genes are TRBV18 and TRBJ1-1; D unresolved. CDR1 and CDR2 (germline): KGHSH, LQKENI. V gave up 0 bases and J gave up 2 bases, with 10 bases separating them. This CDR3 has 15 residues. This chain's CDR3 is CASSPPERVNTEAFF. For the CDR3, the DNA is TGTGCCAGCTCACCACCGGAGAGGGTTAACACTGAAGCTTTCTTT. Full variable domain (remainder filled in from reference TRBV18 and TRBJ1-1): NAGVMQNPRHLVRRRGQEARLRCSPMKGHSHVYWYRQLPEEGLKFMVYLQKENIIDESGMPKERFSAEFPKEGPSILRIQQVVRGDSAAYFCASSPPERVNTEAFFGQGTRLTVV.

The rearrangement links TRBV7-9 to TRBJ2-1, with TRBD1 matching over 8 bases. Germline assignment: CDR1 SEHNR and CDR2 FQNEAQ (reference sequence). This CDR3 has 20 amino acids. V shed 6 bases and J 4 bases; nucleotides not matched to a gene: 23. CDR3 region: CASRWVGQGVWRVVYNEQFF. CDR3 bases: TGTGCCAGCAGGTGGGTAGGACAGGGTGTTTGGCGAGTCGTTTACAATGAGCAGTTCTTC.

This clonotype was counted between two and nine times. V gene TRBV12-5 combines with J gene TRBJ2-7, with 8 bases that match TRBD1. This CDR3 spans 16 amino acids. V gave up 2 bases and J gave up 4 bases; unmatched junction bases: 10. Germline loops: CDR1 LGHNT, CDR2 FRNRAP. DNA of the CDR3: TGTGCTAGTGGTTTGCCCGGACAGGGCTTTTCGTACGAGCAGTACTTC. It is translated as CASGLPGQGFSYEQYF.

The V and J genes are TRBV20-1 and TRBJ2-3; D is perhaps TRBD2 (5 bases). Germline lookup yields CDR1 DFQATT and CDR2 SNEGSKA (reference sequence). The CDR3 is 16 residues long. The V end was cut by 3 bases, the J end by 2 bases, with 18 bases between. DNA of the CDR3: TGCAGTGCTAGCGGTCTAGCCGGCTCATACACAGATACGCAGTATTTT. It encodes CSASGLAGSYTDTQYF.

This clonotype was seen a few times. The chain carries TRBV6-1 and TRBJ2-7; TRBD2 matches at 7 bases. The V gene's germline CDR1 is MNHNS and CDR2 SASEGT. CDR3 length: 17 residues. With 6 bases clipped from V and 0 bases from J, the junction kept 14 bases outside the gene matches. The DNA of the CDR3 is TGTGCCAGCAGGACAACCTCTAGCGGTCTTAGCTCCTACGAGCAGTACTTC. It codes for CASRTTSSGLSSYEQYF.

V and J are TRBV27 and TRBJ2-1, with D maybe TRBD1 (6 bases). The CDR3 extends over 15 amino acids. The germline CDR1 and CDR2 sequences are MNHEY and SMNVEV (reference sequence). V was pared by 7 bases and J by 3 bases, with 16 bases between. The CDR3 region is CASNNLQGNYNEQFF. The CDR3, as DNA: TGTGCCAGCAATAACCTCCAGGGGAACTACAATGAGCAGTTCTTC.

This clonotype was counted only a few times. This chain joins TRBV12-3 or TRBV12-4 and TRBJ2-1; D gene uncertain. V lost 3 bases to trimming and J lost 0 bases, with 12 bases between them. CDR3 length: 16 residues. As DNA, the CDR3 is TGTGCCAGCAGTTTGAAGGTGTTAAGCTCCTACAATGAGCAGTTCTTC. The encoded protein is CASSLKVLSSYNEQFF.

With respect to this clonotype: One junction end disagrees with the germline gene, perhaps due to a read error. V gene TRBV19 combines with J gene TRBJ2-1; tentative D call: TRBD2 (5 bases). Germline V lookup: CDR1 LNHDA, CDR2 SQIVND (reference sequence). This CDR3 has 14 residues. In DNA, the CDR3 is TGTGCCAGTAGTCCGCCAGACTACTACAATGAGCGGTTCTTC. It codes for CASSPPDYYNERFF.

The genes are TRBV7-9 and TRBJ2-7; a possible D gene is TRBD1 (5 bases). V was clipped by 2 bases and J by 0 bases, with 14 bases between them. Germline CDR1 reads SEHNR; CDR2 reads FQNEAQ (reference sequence). The CDR3 loop spans 16 amino acids. CDR3 coding DNA: TGTGCCAGCAGCTTATCCCCGACAGACAGCTCCTACGAGCAGTACTTC. This gives the protein CASSLSPTDSSYEQYF.

The table lists this clonotype with a count of one. The V call is TRBV14, the J call TRBJ2-7, with TRBD2 matching 10 bases. With 0 bases clipped from V and 7 bases from J, the junction kept 24 bases outside the gene matches. Germline lookup yields CDR1 SGHDN and CDR2 FVKESK. The CDR3 is 21 residues long. CDR3: CASSQDPYFASGRGRGNEQYF. In DNA form, the CDR3 reads TGTGCCAGCAGCCAAGATCCGTATTTTGCTAGCGGGAGAGGCAGGGGCAATGAGCAGTACTTC.

The chain links TRBV6-2 or TRBV6-3 to TRBJ2-7; possible D gene TRBD1, 6 bases. CDR1 is MNHEY and CDR2 is SVGEGT in the germline V gene. The V end was cut by 6 bases, the J end by 0 bases, with 12 bases between. The CDR3 extends over 14 amino acids. The CDR3 DNA reads TGTGCCAGCAGCTGGACAGCCCGCTCCTACGAGCAGTACTTC. Protein: CASSWTARSYEQYF.

The table lists this clonotype with a count of one. The chain couples TRBV11-2 to TRBJ2-1; the D is unclear. The CDR3 loop spans 13 amino acids. The V end was cut by 2 bases, the J end by 8 bases, with 10 bases between. Germline values: CDR1 SGHAT, CDR2 FQNNGV. The CDR3: CASSLTRQDEQFF. The CDR3 nucleotides read TGTGCCAGCAGCTTAACCCGTCAAGATGAGCAGTTCTTC.

The chain recombines TRBV20-1 with TRBJ2-1; 10 bases agree with TRBD2. Per germline, CDR1 DFQATT and CDR2 SNEGSKA (reference sequence). The CDR3 contains 15 residues. The junction had 11 bases not matched to a gene; V was cut back by 0 bases and J by 12 bases. CDR3 protein: CSARDLAGGPGGQFF. As DNA, the CDR3 is TGCAGTGCTAGAGATTTAGCGGGGGGACCCGGGGGGCAGTTCTTC.

The count of this clonotype is one. The V call is TRBV11-2, the J call TRBJ2-7, with 12 bases matching TRBD2. The J call may be mistaken, given a closer DNA end match to TRBJ2-1. The CDR3 is 15 residues long. Germline V lookup: CDR1 SGHAT, CDR2 FQNNGV. The CDR3 DNA reads as TGTGCCAGCAGCCCACTAGCGGGAGGTCTGGATGAGCAGTTCTTC. It translates to CASSPLAGGLDEQFF.

This clonotype was picked up a small number of times. The chain uses TRBV28 and TRBJ1-6; D remains ambiguous. Per germline, CDR1 MDHEN and CDR2 SYDVKM. The CDR3 has 15 amino acids. Trimming stripped 6 bases from V and 6 bases from J, with 15 bases between. CDR3 DNA sequence: TGTGCCAGCAGGACGACCGGGCCGCTTAATTCACCCCTCCACTTT. Its protein is CASRTTGPLNSPLHF.